Listed below are T cell receptor beta chains from one sample, sequenced in a study of CD8+ T cells in alopecia areata. Clones were read by immunoSEQ multiplex PCR, and TCRdb kept only the in-frame ones, dropping some. The data hold some 190,000 clones, with 66% observed a single time. Here the sequenced sample was CD4+ T cells sorted from blood, taken at approximately week 42, from a patient treated with tofacitinib. The receptor set was obtained from a human donor with alopecia areata. The CDR3 runs from the conserved cysteine through the conserved F or W. A D gene is named only where the DNA matches it firmly. For some rows the clone size is stated as once, few or many, or as a class when expanded; others skip it.

>TRBJ2-1|NA|NA|TRBV29-1
TGCAGCGTCAGTGACGGGCAGTTCTTC
CSVSDGQFF
>TRBJ1-2|NA|NA|TRBV2
TGTGCCAGCAGTGAAGACAGCTATGGCTACACCTTC
CASSEDSYGYTF
>TRBJ2-1|TRBD1|NA|TRBV27
TGTGCCAGCAGTTTATCGGGACAGGGCAACGGTGAGCAGTTCTTC
CASSLSGQGNGEQFF
>TRBJ1-1|TRBD1|NA|TRBV30
TGTGCCTGGAGAAGACAGGGGAGGCTAGAAGCTTTCTTT
CAWRRQGRLEAFF
>TRBJ2-6|TRBD2|NA|TRBV7-2
TGTGCCAGCAGCTTAGGGGCGGGGGTACCCCCTGGGGCCAACGTCCTGACTTTC
CASSLGAGVPPGANVLTF
>TRBJ1-2|NA|NA|TRBV6-6
TGTGCCAGCAGCCTCACCTTGGAGGGCTACACCTTC
CASSLTLEGYTF
>TRBJ2-1|TRBD2|few|TRBV5-1
TGCGCCAGCAGCGAGACTCCGGGACTATCCTACAATGAGCAGTTCTTC
CASSETPGLSYNEQFF
>TRBJ2-3|TRBD2|few|TRBV29-1
TGCAGCGTGGGACTAGGGACAGATACGCAGTATTTT
CSVGLGTDTQYF
>TRBJ2-5|NA|NA|TRBV10-1
TGCGCCAGCAGTGAGTCCGTAATGGGGACCCAGTACTTC
CASSESVMGTQYF
>TRBJ2-7|NA|NA|TRBV5-1
TGCGCCAGCAGCTTGATTGTCAGGGGGGCCTACGAGCAGTACTTC
CASSLIVRGAYEQYF
>TRBJ1-2|NA|NA|TRBV30
TGTGCCTGGAGTGAACCGGGGCTGATTATGGGCTACACCTTC
CAWSEPGLIMGYTF
>TRBJ1-2|NA|NA|TRBV29-1
TGCAGCGTTCAACTAACCAGGGGTAGAACTGGCTACACCTTC
CSVQLTRGRTGYTF
>TRBJ2-2|NA|NA|TRBV7-2
TGTGCCAGCAGCCCCGACACGTCGAACACCGGGGAGCTGTTTTTT
CASSPDTSNTGELFF
>TRBJ1-6|TRBD1|many|TRBV19
TGTGCCAGTAGAGGGGCGACAGGGGTGAGGTCACCCCTCCACTTT
CASRGATGVRSPLHF
>TRBJ2-3|NA|NA|TRBV5-1
TGCGCCAGCAGCTTGGAAGGTAGCACAGATACGCAGTATTTT
CASSLEGSTDTQYF
>TRBJ2-2|TRBD1|once|TRBV29-1
TGCAGCGTTGAAGGACAGGGGGCGACCGGGGAGCTGTTTTTT
CSVEGQGATGELFF
>TRBJ1-4|NA|NA|TRBV27
TGTGCCAGCAGCGGTCTCTCCCAAGGAGAAAAACTGTTTTTT
CASSGLSQGEKLFF
>TRBJ1-2|TRBD1|NA|TRBV23-1
TGCGCCAGCAGTCACCGGGACAGACACCTCTATGGCTACACCTTC
CASSHRDRHLYGYTF
>TRBJ2-3|NA|NA|TRBV5-4
TGTGCCAGCAGCAGGGACACGACTAGCACAGATACGCAGTATTTT
CASSRDTTSTDTQYF
>TRBJ2-2|NA|few|TRBV7-2
TGTGCCAGCAGCTTACAGTCGAACACCGGGGAGCTGTTTTTT
CASSLQSNTGELFF
>TRBJ2-3|NA|NA|TRBV5-1
TGCGCCAGCAGCTTGGGCGGGCCGAACACGCAGTATTTT
CASSLGGPNTQYF
>TRBJ1-5|TRBD1|NA|TRBV7-2
TGTGCCAGCAGCCCACAGGGGGATCAGCCCCAGCATTTT
CASSPQGDQPQHF
>TRBJ1-1|NA|NA|TRBV14
TGTGCCAGCAGCCAAGTAGGCGGCAGCTCTGAAGCTTTCTTT
CASSQVGGSSEAFF
>TRBJ2-1|NA|NA|TRBV11-2
TGTGCCAGCAGCCATGGGGCATATGAGCAGTTCTTC
CASSHGAYEQFF
>TRBJ1-2|NA|once|TRBV4-3
TGCGCCAGCAGCCAAGATGACAGGTTGGGAGGCTACACCTTC
CASSQDDRLGGYTF